The clone carrying this T cell receptor beta chain was observed a handful of times. The CDR3 sequence is 16 residues long. V lost 5 bases, J lost 0 bases, and 16 bases lay in between. Germline V gene lookup returns CDR1 SGHTA and CDR2 FQGNSA. A second PCR, run for about 6 to 11 cycles, used a sample-barcoded 5' primer plus a J-beta primer mix. Every molecule of cDNA carried a tag from a template-switch adaptor with 12 random nucleotides. TCRdb processed the 5' RACE reads anew with MiXCR; each CDR3 protein has one entry. Of around 900,000 distinct CDR3 sequences in the sample, less than 35% were seen once. These data originate in a study of blood T cells in healthy people across ages. Healthy Caucasian individuals from Russia aged 6 to 90 were enrolled as donors.

Sequencing was performed on blood. The chain is built from TRBV7-2 and TRBJ1-1; TRBD1 is a possible D gene (5 bases). The sequence came from a woman of 80 years or more in good health. The CDR3 DNA reads as TGTGCCAGCAGCCCGCATCCTGGGGACCTGAACACTGAAGCTTTCTTT. It translates to CASSPHPGDLNTEAFF.